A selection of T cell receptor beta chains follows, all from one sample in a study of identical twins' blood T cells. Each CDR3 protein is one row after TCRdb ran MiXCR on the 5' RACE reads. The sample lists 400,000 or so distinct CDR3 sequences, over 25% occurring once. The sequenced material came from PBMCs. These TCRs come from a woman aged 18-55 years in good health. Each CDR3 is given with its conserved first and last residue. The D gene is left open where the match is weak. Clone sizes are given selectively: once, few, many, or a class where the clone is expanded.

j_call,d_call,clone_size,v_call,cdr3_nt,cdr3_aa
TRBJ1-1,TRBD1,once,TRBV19,TGTGCCAGTAGTATGGACAGGGCGGACACTGAAGCTTTCTTT,CASSMDRADTEAFF
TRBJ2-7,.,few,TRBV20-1,TGCAGTGCAACTGGAGGGAAATACGAGCAGTACTTC,CSATGGKYEQYF
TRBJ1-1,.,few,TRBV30,TGTGCCTGGAGTTCCTATGGCAGCATAGACACTGAAGCTTTCTTT,CAWSSYGSIDTEAFF
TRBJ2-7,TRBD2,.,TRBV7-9,TGTGCCACCGACGCGGGGGAATCCTCCTACGAGCAGTACTTC,CATDAGESSYEQYF
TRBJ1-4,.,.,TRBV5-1,TGCGCGACACAGGGTCCCGATGAAAAACTGTTTTTT,CATQGPDEKLFF
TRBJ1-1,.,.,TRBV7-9,TGTGCCAACAGCCCTCGAGTTAGTGGCACTGAAGCTTTCTTT,CANSPRVSGTEAFF
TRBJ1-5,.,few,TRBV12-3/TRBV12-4,TGTGCCAGCAGTTTTTCCAGACGCAATCAGCCCCAGCATTTT,CASSFSRRNQPQHF
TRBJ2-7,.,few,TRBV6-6,TGTGCCAGCAGCTTAACCCTTAACGAGCAGTACTTC,CASSLTLNEQYF
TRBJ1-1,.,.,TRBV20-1,TGCAGTGCTAGAGATTTCGGGGTATCTAACACTGAAGCTTTCTTT,CSARDFGVSNTEAFF
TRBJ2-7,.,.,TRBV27,TGTGCCAGCCGTTATCGGGACGGAGGCTACGAGCAGTACTTC,CASRYRDGGYEQYF
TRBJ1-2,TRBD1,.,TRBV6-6,TGTGCCAGCAGAAAAGGACAGGGGGCTTGGGGCTACACCTTC,CASRKGQGAWGYTF
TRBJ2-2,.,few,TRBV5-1,TGCGCCAGCAAGCCGCATTCGACGGACGGGGAGCTGTTTTTT,CASKPHSTDGELFF
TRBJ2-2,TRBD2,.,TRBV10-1,TGCGCCAGCAGCCGGACTAGCGGGCTCACCGGGGGGCTGTTTTTT,CASSRTSGLTGGLFF
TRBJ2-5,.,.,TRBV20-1,TGCAGTGCTAGAGATTACCAAGAGACCCAGTACTTC,CSARDYQETQYF
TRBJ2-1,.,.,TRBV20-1,TGCAGTGCTAGCCTCAGGCTTCTGTGCAATGAGCAGTTCTTC,CSASLRLLCNEQFF
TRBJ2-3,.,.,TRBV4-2,TGTGCCAGCAGCCAAGAAGGTGGTACGCAGTATTTT,CASSQEGGTQYF
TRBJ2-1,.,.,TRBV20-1,TGCAGTGCTAGAGACCCCCCCTCCCTTGAGCAGTTCTTC,CSARDPPSLEQFF
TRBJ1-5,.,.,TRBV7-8,TGTGCCGGCAGCTGGGGGCAGGGATCGTACCAGCCCCAGCATTTT,CAGSWGQGSYQPQHF
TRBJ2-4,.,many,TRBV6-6,TGTGCCAGCAGTTCCCACGAGCTTAAAAACATTCAGTACTTC,CASSSHELKNIQYF
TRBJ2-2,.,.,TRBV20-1,TGCAGTGCTAGGGCGAAAAGCGGAGGAACCGGGGAGCTGTTTTTT,CSARAKSGGTGELFF
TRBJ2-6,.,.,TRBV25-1,TGTGCCAGCATGAGATCTGGGGCCAACGTCCTGACTTTC,CASMRSGANVLTF
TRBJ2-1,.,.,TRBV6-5,TGTGCCAGCAGCCGGACCACAGGGAGGGCCTATGAGCAGTTCTTC,CASSRTTGRAYEQFF
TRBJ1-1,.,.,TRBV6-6,TGTGCCAGCAGGCTTTATGGAAGAGACACTGAAGCTTTCTTT,CASRLYGRDTEAFF
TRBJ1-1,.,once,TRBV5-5,TGTGCCAGCAGTTCCCTTGGGGTCTGGAACACTGAAGCTTTCTTT,CASSSLGVWNTEAFF
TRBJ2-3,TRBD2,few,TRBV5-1,TGCGCCAGCAGACCCGGGACTAGCTCCTCTAGAGGCGCAGATACGCAGTATTTT,CASRPGTSSSRGADTQYF
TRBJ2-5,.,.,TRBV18,TGTGCCAGCTCCTTAGGCTCTATCCAAGAGACCCAGTACTTC,CASSLGSIQETQYF
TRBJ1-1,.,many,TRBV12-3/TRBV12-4,TGTGCCAGCAGTCCGCGGCAGGGGAACACTGAAGCTTTCTTT,CASSPRQGNTEAFF
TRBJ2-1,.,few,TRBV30,TGTGCCTGGAATAGGGCAACCCCCTACAATGAGCAGTTCTTC,CAWNRATPYNEQFF
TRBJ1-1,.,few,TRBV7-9,TGTGCCAGCAGCGAGGGGATGAACACTGAAGCTTTCTTT,CASSEGMNTEAFF
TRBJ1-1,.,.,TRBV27,TGTGCCAGCAGTTTTCGGGGGCGAGAAGCTTTCTTT,CASSFRGREAFF
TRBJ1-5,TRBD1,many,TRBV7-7,TGTGCTAGCAGTGAGACAGGGGCCAGAACTAACAGCAATCAGCCCCAGCATTTT,CASSETGARTNSNQPQHF
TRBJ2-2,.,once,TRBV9,TGTGCCAGCAGCGTAGGACGGAGGAACACCGGGGAGCTGTTTTTT,CASSVGRRNTGELFF
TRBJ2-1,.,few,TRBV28,TGTGCCAGCAGTGCGACACACAATGAGCAGTTCTTC,CASSATHNEQFF
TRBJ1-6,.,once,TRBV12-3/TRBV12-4,TGTGCCAGCACCCCACGGGGCAGTTATAATTCACCCCTCCACTTT,CASTPRGSYNSPLHF
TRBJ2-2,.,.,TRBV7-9,TGTGCCAGCAGTTTCAGATCAGACAGGAAGGGCCTCACCGGGGAGCTGTTTTTT,CASSFRSDRKGLTGELFF
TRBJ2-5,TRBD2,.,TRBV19,TGTGCCAGTAGTACCCAAAGGACTAGAGGGATAGAGACCCAGTACTTC,CASSTQRTRGIETQYF
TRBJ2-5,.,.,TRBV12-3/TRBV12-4,TGTGCCAGCAGAAAGGAAGAGACCCAGTACTTC,CASRKEETQYF
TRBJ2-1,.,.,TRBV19,TGTGTCAGTAGTTTTTGGGGCCCCTACAATGAGCAGTTCTTC,CVSSFWGPYNEQFF
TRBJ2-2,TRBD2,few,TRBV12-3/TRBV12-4,TGTGCCAACTCGAGACTAGCGCAGACCGGGGAGCTGTTTTTT,CANSRLAQTGELFF
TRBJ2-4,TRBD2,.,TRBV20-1,TGCAGTGCTAACCCTAGCGGGGGAAAAGACATTCAGTACTTC,CSANPSGGKDIQYF
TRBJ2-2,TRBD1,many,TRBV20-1,TGCAGTGCTAAACAGGGGTTAGCCGGGGAGCTGTTTTTT,CSAKQGLAGELFF
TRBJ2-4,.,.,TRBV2,TGTGCCAGCAGGGAGGATAAAGGGAACATTCAGTACTTC,CASREDKGNIQYF
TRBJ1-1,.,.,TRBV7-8,TGTGCCAGCAGCGTTGACCGATACACTGAAGCTTTCTTT,CASSVDRYTEAFF
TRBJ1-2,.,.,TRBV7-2,TGTGCCAGCAGCTTTCAGCACTATGGCTACACCTTC,CASSFQHYGYTF
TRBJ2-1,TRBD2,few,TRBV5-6,TGTGCCAGCAGGAAGCGTAGCGGGAGCTCCTACAATGAGCAGTTCTTC,CASRKRSGSSYNEQFF
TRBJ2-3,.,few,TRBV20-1,TGCAGTGCCAAAGACGGGGGAGGTTCCACAGATACGCAGTATTTT,CSAKDGGGSTDTQYF
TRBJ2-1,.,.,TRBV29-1,TGCAGCGATAGTTCTCTCACCAATGAGCAGTTCTTC,CSDSSLTNEQFF
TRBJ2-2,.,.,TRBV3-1,TGTGCCAGCCTGGGGGAGAAGAAGGCCGGGGAGCTGTTTTTT,CASLGEKKAGELFF
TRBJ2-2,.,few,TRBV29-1,TGCAGCGTTGTGGTCGAGGGGTTTAACACCGGGGAGCTGTTTTTT,CSVVVEGFNTGELFF
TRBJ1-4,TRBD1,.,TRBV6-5,TGTGCCGGCAGACAATTCCGGACAGGGAATGATGAAAAACTGTTTTTT,CAGRQFRTGNDEKLFF
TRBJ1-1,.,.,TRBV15,TGTGCCACCAACAGAGATCAGATAGGGGCGAGGGCTGAAGCTTTCTTT,CATNRDQIGARAEAFF
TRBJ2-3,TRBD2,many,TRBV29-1,TGCAGCGTTGAAGACCCCCGACTAGCGGGAGCTATGCATACGCAGTATTTT,CSVEDPRLAGAMHTQYF
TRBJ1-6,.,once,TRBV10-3,TGTGCCATCAGTGAGTCCCCTGCCTGGACCAATAATTCACCCCTCCACTTT,CAISESPAWTNNSPLHF
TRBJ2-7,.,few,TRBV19,TGTGCCAGTACCTCAGGGGACTACGAGCAGTACTTC,CASTSGDYEQYF